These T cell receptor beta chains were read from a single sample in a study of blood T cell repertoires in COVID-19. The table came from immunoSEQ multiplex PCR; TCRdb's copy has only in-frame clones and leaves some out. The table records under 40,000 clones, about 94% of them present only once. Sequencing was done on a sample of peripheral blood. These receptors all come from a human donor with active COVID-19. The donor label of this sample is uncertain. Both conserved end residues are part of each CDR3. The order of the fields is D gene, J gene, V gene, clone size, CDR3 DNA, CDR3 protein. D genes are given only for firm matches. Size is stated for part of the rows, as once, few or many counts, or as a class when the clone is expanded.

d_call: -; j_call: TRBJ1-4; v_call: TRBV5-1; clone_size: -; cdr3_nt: TGCGCCAGCAGCCACACCCCGACAGCCCGAAATGAAAAACTGTTTTTT; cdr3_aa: CASSHTPTARNEKLFF
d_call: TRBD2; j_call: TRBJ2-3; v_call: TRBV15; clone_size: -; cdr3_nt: TGTGCCACCAGCCAAGGACTAGCGGGGGTGTTTGATACGCAGTATTTT; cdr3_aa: CATSQGLAGVFDTQYF
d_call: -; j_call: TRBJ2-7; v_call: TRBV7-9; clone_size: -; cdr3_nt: TGTGCCAGCAGCTTAATCTCGCAGTTATCCTACGAGCAGTACTTC; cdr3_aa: CASSLISQLSYEQYF
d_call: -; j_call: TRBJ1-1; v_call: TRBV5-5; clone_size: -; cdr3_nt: TGTGCCAGCAGCTTTGGCAGGGGGAACACTGAAGCTTTCTTT; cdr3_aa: CASSFGRGNTEAFF
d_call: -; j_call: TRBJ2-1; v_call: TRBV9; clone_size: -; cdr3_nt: TGTGCCAGCAGCGTAGGGCTAGCCGGATTAAATGAGCAGTTCTTC; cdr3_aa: CASSVGLAGLNEQFF
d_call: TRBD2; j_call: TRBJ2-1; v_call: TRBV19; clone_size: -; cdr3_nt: TGTGCCAGTAGTATAGCTAGCGGGAGTTATGAGCAGTTCTTC; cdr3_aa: CASSIASGSYEQFF
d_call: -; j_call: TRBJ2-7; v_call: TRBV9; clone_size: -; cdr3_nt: TGTGCCAGCAGCGTAGCTCCTAGCGTAAACTCCTACGAGCAGTACTTC; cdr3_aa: CASSVAPSVNSYEQYF
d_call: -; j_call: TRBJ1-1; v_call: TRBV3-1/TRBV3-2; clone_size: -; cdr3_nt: TGTGCCAGCAGCTCCCAGGGACATCCGACTTTCTTT; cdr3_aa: CASSSQGHPTFF
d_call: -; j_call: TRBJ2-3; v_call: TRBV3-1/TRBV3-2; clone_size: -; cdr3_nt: TGTGCCAGCAGTCCCTCAAAGGGAGGCCGAAGCACAGATACGCAGTATTTT; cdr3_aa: CASSPSKGGRSTDTQYF
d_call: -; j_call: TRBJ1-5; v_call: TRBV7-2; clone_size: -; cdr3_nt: TGTGCCAGCAGCTTAGACACCAGCAATCAGCCCCAGCATTTT; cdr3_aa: CASSLDTSNQPQHF
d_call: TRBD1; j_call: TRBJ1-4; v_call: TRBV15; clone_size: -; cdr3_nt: TGTGCCACCAGTAACTACAGGGGCACTAATGAAAAACTGTTTTTT; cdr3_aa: CATSNYRGTNEKLFF
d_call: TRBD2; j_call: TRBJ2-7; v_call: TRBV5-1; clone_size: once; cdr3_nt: TGCGCCAGCAGCTTTTCTAGCGGGAGGGGCTCCTACGAGCAGTACTTC; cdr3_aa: CASSFSSGRGSYEQYF
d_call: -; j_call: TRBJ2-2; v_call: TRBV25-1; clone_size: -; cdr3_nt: TGTGCCAGCAGTGTAGGCTCAGGGTGGGCCGGGGAGCTGTTTTTT; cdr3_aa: CASSVGSGWAGELFF
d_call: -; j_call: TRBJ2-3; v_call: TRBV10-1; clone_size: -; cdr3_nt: TGCGCCAGCAGTGGTTGTGGTTTTGGGTCCACAGGGACAGATACGCAGTATTTT; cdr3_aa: CASSGCGFGSTGTDTQYF
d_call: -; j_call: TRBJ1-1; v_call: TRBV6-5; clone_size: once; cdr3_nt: TGTGCCAGCAGCCGCGGATGGAACACTGAAGCTTTCTTT; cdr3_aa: CASSRGWNTEAFF
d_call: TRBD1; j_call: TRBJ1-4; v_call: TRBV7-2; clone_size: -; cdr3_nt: TGTGCCAGCAGCTTAGGCAGGGGGCTCGGGACTAATGAAAAACTGTTTTTT; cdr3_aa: CASSLGRGLGTNEKLFF
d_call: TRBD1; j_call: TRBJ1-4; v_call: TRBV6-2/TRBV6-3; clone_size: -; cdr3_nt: TGTGCCAGCAGCTCCGGGACAGGGGGCTCGTATGAAAAACTGTTTTTT; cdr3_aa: CASSSGTGGSYEKLFF
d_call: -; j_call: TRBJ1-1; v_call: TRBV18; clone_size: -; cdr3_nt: TGTGCCAGCTCACCTAAACCGTTAGGAGTCACTGAAGCTTTCTTT; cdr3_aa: CASSPKPLGVTEAFF
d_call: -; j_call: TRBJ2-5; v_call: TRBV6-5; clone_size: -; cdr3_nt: TGTGCCAGCAGTTATACGGGTTTTGAGACCCAGTACTTC; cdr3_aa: CASSYTGFETQYF
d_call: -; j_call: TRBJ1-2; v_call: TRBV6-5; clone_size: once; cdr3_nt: TGTGCCAGCCTATTGGGGGCCGGCTATGGCTACACCTTC; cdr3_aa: CASLLGAGYGYTF
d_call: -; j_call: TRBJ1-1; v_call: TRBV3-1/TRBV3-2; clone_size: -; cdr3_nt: TGTGCCAGCAGCCAGTCAGGGTCGAATGGCGAAGCTTTCTTT; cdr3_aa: CASSQSGSNGEAFF
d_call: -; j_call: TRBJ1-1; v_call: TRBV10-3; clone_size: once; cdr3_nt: TGTGCCATCAGTGATTTGGGGGCCACTGAAGCTTTCTTT; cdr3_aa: CAISDLGATEAFF
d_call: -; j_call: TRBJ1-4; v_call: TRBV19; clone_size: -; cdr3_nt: TGTGCCTCTTGGGAGGGGGTACTGTTTTTT; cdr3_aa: CASWEGVLFF
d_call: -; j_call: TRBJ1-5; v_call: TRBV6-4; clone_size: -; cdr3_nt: TGTGCCAGCAGTGACTTGGCAGGCGGGGGTTATATGAGCAATCAGCCCCAGCATTTT; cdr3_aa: CASSDLAGGGYMSNQPQHF
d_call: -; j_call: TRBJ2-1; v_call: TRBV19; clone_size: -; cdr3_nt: TGTGCCAGTAGTATGCCCGAGACAGGAGAGCAGTTCTTC; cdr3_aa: CASSMPETGEQFF
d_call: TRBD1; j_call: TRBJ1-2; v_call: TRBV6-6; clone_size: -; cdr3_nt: TGTGCCAGCAACGCCGGGACAGGCGCCGGCTACACCTTC; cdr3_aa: CASNAGTGAGYTF
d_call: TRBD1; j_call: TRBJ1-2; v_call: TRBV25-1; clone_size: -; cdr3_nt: TGTGCCAGCAGCTCCTCCGGCGGGACAGCCTCCTATGGCTACACCTTC; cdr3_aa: CASSSSGGTASYGYTF
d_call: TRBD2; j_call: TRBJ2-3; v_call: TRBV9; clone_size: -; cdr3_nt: TGTGCCAGCAGCGAGGGACTACTAGATACGCAGTATTTT; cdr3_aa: CASSEGLLDTQYF
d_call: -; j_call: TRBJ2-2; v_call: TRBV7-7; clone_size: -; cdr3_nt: TGTGCTAGCAGCCAGGGGGGCGGCTACACCGGGGAGCTGTTTTTT; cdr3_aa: CASSQGGGYTGELFF
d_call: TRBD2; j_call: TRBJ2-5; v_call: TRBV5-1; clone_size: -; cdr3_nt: TGCGCCAGCAGCTTGGTGGCTAGCGGGAGGGAAGAGACCCAGTACTTC; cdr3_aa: CASSLVASGREETQYF
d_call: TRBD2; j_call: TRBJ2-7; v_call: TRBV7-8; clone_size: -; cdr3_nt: TGTGCCAGCAGCCTCGGACTAGCGGGAACCGAGCAGTACTTC; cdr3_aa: CASSLGLAGTEQYF
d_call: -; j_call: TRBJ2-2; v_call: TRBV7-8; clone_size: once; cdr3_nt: TGTGCCAGCAGCTTAGCGGCCGGGTCTTATTACACCGGGGAGCTGTTTTTT; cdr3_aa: CASSLAAGSYYTGELFF
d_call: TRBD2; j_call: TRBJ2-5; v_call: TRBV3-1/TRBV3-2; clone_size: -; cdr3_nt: TGTGCCAGCAGTTACAATAGCGGGGGCCCAAGCGGGGAGACCCAGTACTTC; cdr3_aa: CASSYNSGGPSGETQYF
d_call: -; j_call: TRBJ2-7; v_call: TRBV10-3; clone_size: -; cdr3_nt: TGTGCCATCGCAAGCGGTCACCGACTGGACGAGCAGTACTTC; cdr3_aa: CAIASGHRLDEQYF
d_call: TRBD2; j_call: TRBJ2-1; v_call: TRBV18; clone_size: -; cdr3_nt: TGTGCCAGCTCTTACGGGACTAGCGGGGACTATGAGCAGTTCTTC; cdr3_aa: CASSYGTSGDYEQFF
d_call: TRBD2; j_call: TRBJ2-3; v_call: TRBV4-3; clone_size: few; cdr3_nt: TGCGCCAGCAGAAAAGGGCTAGCGGGAGAGTTTGATACGCAGTATTTT; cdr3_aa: CASRKGLAGEFDTQYF
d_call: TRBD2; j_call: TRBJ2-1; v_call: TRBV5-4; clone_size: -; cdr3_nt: TGTGCCAGCAGTTGGGGGACTACCTACAATGAGCAGTTCTTC; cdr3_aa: CASSWGTTYNEQFF
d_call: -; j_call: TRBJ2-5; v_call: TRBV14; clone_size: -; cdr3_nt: TGTGCCAGCAGCCAAGACAGGGGCCTTCCGTTAGAGACCCAGTACTTC; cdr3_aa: CASSQDRGLPLETQYF
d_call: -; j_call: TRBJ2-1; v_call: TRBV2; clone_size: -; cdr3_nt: TGTGCCAGCACCAGTCAGATAGCGGTGAGTGAGCAGTTCTTC; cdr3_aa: CASTSQIAVSEQFF
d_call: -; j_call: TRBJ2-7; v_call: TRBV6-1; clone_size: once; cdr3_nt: TGTGCCAGCAGTGAAGCGGCTTCCTACGAGCAGTACTTC; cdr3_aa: CASSEAASYEQYF
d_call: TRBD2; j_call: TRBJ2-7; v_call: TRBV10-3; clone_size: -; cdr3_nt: TGTGCCATCAAAGCCGGGAGGGCCCTGGACGAGCAGTACTTC; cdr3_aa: CAIKAGRALDEQYF
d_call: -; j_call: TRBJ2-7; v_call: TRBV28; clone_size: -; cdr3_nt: TGTGCCAGCAATTTACCTACGGGGAGTCATTACGAGCAGTACTTC; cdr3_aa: CASNLPTGSHYEQYF
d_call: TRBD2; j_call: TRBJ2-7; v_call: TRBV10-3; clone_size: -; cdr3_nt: TGTGCCATCAGCGCGACTAGCGGGATAAACAACGAGCAGTACTTC; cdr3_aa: CAISATSGINNEQYF
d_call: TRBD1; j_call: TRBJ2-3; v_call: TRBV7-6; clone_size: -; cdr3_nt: TGTGCCAGCAGCTACTCTGGGACAGGGGCGTCCACAGATACGCAGTATTTT; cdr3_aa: CASSYSGTGASTDTQYF
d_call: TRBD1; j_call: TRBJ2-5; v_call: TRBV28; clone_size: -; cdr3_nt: TGTGCCAGCAGTCCAGGGGGCCAAATCCAAGAGACCCAGTACTTC; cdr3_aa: CASSPGGQIQETQYF
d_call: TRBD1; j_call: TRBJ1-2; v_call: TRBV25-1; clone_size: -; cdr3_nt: TGTGCCAGCAGTGCACACTTCTGGGGGGACAGTTTCTTCTATGGCTACACCTTC; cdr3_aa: CASSAHFWGDSFFYGYTF